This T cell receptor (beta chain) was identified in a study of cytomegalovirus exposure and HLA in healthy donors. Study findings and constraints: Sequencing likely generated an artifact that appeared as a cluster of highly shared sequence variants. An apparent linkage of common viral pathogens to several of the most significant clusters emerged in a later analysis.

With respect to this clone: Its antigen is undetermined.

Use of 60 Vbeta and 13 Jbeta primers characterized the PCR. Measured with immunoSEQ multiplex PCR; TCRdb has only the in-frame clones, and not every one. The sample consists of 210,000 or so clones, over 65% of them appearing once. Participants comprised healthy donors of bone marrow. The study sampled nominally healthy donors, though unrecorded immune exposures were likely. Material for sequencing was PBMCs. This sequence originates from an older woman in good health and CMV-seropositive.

The CDR3 DNA sequence: TGTGCCAGCAGTTACTCGCCGGGGGGCTACGAGCAGTACTTC. Translating it yields CASSYSPGGYEQYF. The genes are TRBV6-5 and TRBJ2-5; 7 positions match TRBD2. The DNA end is more similar to TRBJ2-7, so the J call may be wrong. CDR1 and CDR2 (germline): MNHEY, SVGAGI. This CDR3 contains 14 residues.